The subject of this entry is one T cell receptor (beta chain). These data originate in a study of blood T cell repertoires in COVID-19. The overall study: In each case, the material was cDNA or gDNA derived from T cells, B-cell-depleted T cells, or PBMCs.

Libraries were prepared by immunoSEQ multiplex PCR; TCRdb keeps only in-frame clonotypes and omits some of them. The sample carries about 190,000 clones, 75% to 90% recorded once. Germline CDR1 and CDR2: WSHSY and SAAADI. CDR3 length equals 16 residues. Unmatched junction bases numbered 12, after V lost 6 bases and J lost 2 bases. The sequence derives from a man between 40 and 49 years old with acute or convalescent COVID-19. Source material: peripheral blood. The chain links TRBV10-2 to TRBJ2-7; 8 bases match TRBD1. The CDR3 is CASSAVRDRRAYEQYF. CDR3 nucleotide sequence: TGCGCCAGCAGCGCAGTCCGGGACAGGAGGGCCTACGAGCAGTACTTC.